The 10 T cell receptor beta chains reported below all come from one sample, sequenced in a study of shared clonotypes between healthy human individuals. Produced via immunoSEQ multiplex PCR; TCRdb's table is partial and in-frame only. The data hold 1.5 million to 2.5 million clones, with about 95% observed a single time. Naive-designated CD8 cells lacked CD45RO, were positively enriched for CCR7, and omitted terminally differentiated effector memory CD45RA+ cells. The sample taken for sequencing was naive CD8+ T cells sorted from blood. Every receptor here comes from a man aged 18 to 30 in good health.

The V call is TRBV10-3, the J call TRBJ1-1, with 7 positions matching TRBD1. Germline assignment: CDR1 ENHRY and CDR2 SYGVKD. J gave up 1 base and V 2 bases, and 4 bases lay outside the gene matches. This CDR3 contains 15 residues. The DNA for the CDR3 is TGTGCCATCAGTGAGCCGAGGACAGGGAACACTGAAGCTTTCTTT. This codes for CAISEPRTGNTEAFF.

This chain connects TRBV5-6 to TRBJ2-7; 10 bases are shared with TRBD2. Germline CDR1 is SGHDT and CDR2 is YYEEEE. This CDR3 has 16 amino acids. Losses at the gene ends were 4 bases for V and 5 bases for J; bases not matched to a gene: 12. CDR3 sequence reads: CASSKERGGPSDEQYF. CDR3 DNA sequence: TGTGCCAGCAGCAAAGAGCGGGGGGGCCCCTCAGACGAGCAGTACTTC.

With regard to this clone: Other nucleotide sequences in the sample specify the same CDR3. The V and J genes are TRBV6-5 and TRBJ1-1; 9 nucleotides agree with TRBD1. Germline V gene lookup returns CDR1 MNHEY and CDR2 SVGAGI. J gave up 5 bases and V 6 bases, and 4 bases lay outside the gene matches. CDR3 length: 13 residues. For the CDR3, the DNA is TGTGCCAGCAGCCCTGACAGGGGGACTGAAGCTTTCTTT. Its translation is CASSPDRGTEAFF.

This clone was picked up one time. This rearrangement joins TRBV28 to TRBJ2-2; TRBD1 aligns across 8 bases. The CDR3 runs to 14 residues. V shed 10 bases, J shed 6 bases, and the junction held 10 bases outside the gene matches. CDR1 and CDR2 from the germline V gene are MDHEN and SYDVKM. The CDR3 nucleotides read TGTGCCATTTTCCCAGGGGGCGAGGCCGGGGAGCTGTTTTTT. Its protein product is CAIFPGGEAGELFF.

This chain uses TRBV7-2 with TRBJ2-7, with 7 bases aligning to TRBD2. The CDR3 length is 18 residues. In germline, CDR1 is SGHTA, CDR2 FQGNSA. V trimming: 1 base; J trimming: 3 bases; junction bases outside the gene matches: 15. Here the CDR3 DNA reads TGTGCCAGCAGCTTAGACGTTGCTAGCGGCGCATTCCTCTACGAGCAGTACTTC. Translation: CASSLDVASGAFLYEQYF.

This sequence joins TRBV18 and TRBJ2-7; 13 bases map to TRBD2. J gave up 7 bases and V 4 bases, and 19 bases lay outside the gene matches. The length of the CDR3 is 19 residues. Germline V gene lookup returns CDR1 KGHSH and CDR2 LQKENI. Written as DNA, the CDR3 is TGTGCCAGCTCACTTCGATCACTAGCGGGAGGGCCCCCCTACTGGGAGCAGTACTTC. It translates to CASSLRSLAGGPPYWEQYF.

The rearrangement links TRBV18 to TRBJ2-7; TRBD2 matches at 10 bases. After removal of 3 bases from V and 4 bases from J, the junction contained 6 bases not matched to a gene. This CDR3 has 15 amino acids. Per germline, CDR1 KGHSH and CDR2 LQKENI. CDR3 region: CASSPYLAGAYEQYF. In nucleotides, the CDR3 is TGTGCCAGCTCACCCTACCTAGCGGGAGCTTACGAGCAGTACTTC.

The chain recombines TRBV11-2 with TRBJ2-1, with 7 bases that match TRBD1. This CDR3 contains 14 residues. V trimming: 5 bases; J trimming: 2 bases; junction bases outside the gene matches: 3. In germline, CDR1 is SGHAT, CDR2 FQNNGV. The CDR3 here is CASSPTGAYNEQFF. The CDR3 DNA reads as TGTGCCAGCAGCCCTACAGGGGCCTACAATGAGCAGTTCTTC.

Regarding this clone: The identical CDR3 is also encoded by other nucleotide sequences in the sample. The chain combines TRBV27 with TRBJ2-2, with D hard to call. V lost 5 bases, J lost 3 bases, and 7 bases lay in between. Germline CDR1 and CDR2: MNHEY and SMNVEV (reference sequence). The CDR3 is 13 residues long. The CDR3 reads CASSLPHTGELFF. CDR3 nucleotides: TGTGCCAGCAGTCTCCCCCACACCGGGGAGCTGTTTTTT.

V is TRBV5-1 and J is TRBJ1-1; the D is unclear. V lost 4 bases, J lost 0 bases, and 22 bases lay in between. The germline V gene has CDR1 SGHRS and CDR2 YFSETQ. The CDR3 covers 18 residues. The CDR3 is CASSVELNQPDMNTEAFF. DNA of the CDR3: TGCGCCAGCAGCGTGGAGCTCAACCAGCCCGATATGAACACTGAAGCTTTCTTT.